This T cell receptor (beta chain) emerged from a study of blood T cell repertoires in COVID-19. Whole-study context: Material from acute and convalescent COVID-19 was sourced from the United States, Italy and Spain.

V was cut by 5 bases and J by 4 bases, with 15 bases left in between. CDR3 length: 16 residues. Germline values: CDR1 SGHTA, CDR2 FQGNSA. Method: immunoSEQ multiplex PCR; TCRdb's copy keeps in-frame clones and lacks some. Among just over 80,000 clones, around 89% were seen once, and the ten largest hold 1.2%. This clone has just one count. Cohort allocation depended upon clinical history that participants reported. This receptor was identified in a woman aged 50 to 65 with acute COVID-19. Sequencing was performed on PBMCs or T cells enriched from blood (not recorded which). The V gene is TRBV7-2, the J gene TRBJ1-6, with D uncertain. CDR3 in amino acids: CASSLFQASYNSPLHF. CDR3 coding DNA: TGTGCCAGCAGCCTCTTTCAGGCGTCGTATAATTCACCCCTCCACTTT. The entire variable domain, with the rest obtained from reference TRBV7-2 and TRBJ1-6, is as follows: GAGVSQSPSNKVTEKGKDVELRCDPISGHTALYWYRQSLGQGLEFLIYFQGNSAPDKSGLPSDRFSAERTGGSVSTLTIQRTQQEDSAVYLCASSLFQASYNSPLHFGNGTRLTVT.